Shown below are 15 T cell receptor beta chains from a single sample sequenced in a study of shared clonotypes between healthy human individuals. TCRdb's copy holds only in-frame clones and misses some; the assay was immunoSEQ multiplex PCR. The sample shows 2 million to 2.5 million clones, just under 95% of them seen only once. Sequencing used naive CD4+ T cells from PBMCs. Subset: CD45RA+ positively selected. The receptors were gathered from a man aged 18-30 years in good health. Some clones in this sample may be carry-over from other donors' samples.

This chain links TRBV27 with TRBJ1-1; tentative D call: TRBD1 (6 bases). Deletions cut 8 bases from V and 6 bases from J, with 16 bases between. There are 13 residues in the CDR3. Germline CDR1 and CDR2: MNHEY and SMNVEV (reference sequence). CDR3 coding DNA: TGTGCCAGCCAGAAGACAGGCCTGTCTGAAGCTTTCTTT. Translating it yields CASQKTGLSEAFF.

The V and J genes are TRBV11-2 and TRBJ2-5; 9 bases agree with TRBD2. Germline assignment: CDR1 SGHAT and CDR2 FQNNGV. V lost 3 bases to trimming and J lost 2 bases; unmatched junction nucleotides: 7. This CDR3 contains 16 residues. CDR3 in amino acids: CASSFGSGGFQETQYF. The CDR3, as DNA: TGTGCCAGCAGCTTTGGAAGCGGGGGGTTTCAAGAGACCCAGTACTTC.

This sequence joins TRBV6-1 and TRBJ1-2; D is uncertain. The CDR3 sequence is 13 residues long. CDR1 and CDR2 (germline): MNHNS, SASEGT. Trimming removed 2 bases from V and 6 bases from J, with 10 bases in between. CDR3 sequence: CASSEMRRDGYTF. For the CDR3, the DNA is TGTGCCAGCAGTGAAATGCGGAGAGATGGCTACACCTTC.

This chain links TRBV6-1 with TRBJ2-7, with 8 bases that match TRBD1. Germline CDR1 and CDR2: MNHNS and SASEGT. This CDR3 region has 14 residues. The trim removed 5 bases at V and 0 bases at J, leaving 3 bases unmatched. In nucleotides, the CDR3 is TGTGCCAGCAGTTGGACAGGGATCTCCTACGAGCAGTACTTC. It translates to CASSWTGISYEQYF.

With regard to this clone: Other DNA sequences within the sample encode an identical CDR3. The V gene is TRBV11-2, the J gene TRBJ2-3, with D unresolved. Germline V lookup: CDR1 SGHAT, CDR2 FQNNGV. This CDR3 contains 14 residues. The ends were cut back, 2 bases at V and 1 base at J, with 7 bases in the middle. The CDR3 protein is CASSLNQGTDTQYF. In DNA, the CDR3 is TGTGCCAGCAGCTTAAACCAGGGCACAGATACGCAGTATTTT.

The chain combines TRBV11-2 with TRBJ2-5; perhaps TRBD2 as D (5 bases). V was cut by 3 bases and J by 4 bases, with 6 bases left in between. CDR1 is SGHAT, CDR2 FQNNGV, per germline. The CDR3 covers 12 residues. Here the CDR3 reads CASSLLAETQYF. Here the CDR3 DNA reads TGTGCCAGCAGCTTGCTAGCAGAGACCCAGTACTTC.

The rearrangement links TRBV11-2 to TRBJ2-3, with 14 nucleotides matching TRBD2. Per germline, CDR1 SGHAT and CDR2 FQNNGV. J was trimmed by 14 bases and V by 5 bases; bases with no gene match: 9. CDR3 length: 14 residues. The DNA of the CDR3 is TGTGCCAGCAGCCAGGGACTAGCGGGGGCGGATCGGTATTTT. Translating it yields CASSQGLAGADRYF.

The chain carries TRBV2 and TRBJ2-7; the match to TRBD2 covers 14 bases. This CDR3 spans 15 amino acids. Trimming at V came to 4 bases and at J to 3 bases, leaving 2 bases not matched to a gene. Germline V lookup: CDR1 SNHLY, CDR2 FYNNEI. The DNA of the CDR3 is TGTGCCAGCAGTGCGGGACTAGCGGGAGTCTACGAGCAGTACTTC. Encoded protein: CASSAGLAGVYEQYF.

This chain connects TRBV5-6 to TRBJ2-2, with unresolved D. This CDR3 spans 16 amino acids. CDR1 and CDR2 from the germline V gene are SGHDT and YYEEEE. With 4 bases removed from V and 6 bases from J, the gap between germline ends came to 19 bases. The CDR3 reads CASSPGPLGNAGELFF. DNA of the CDR3: TGTGCCAGCAGCCCAGGACCGTTAGGTAACGCCGGGGAGCTGTTTTTT.

Note on this clone: Different DNA sequences within this sample yield the same CDR3. The chain uses TRBV28 and TRBJ2-7, with a weak D call TRBD1 (6 bases). V was clipped by 5 bases and J by 3 bases, with 17 bases between them. The CDR3 loop spans 15 amino acids. Germline assignment: CDR1 MDHEN and CDR2 SYDVKM. The CDR3 spells CASSLTGRGRYEQYF. The CDR3 nucleotides are TGTGCCAGCAGTCTCACAGGGAGAGGACGCTACGAGCAGTACTTC.

In its sample, this clone was seen once. V and J are TRBV28 and TRBJ2-3, with D possibly matching TRBD2 (6 bases). Per the germline V gene, CDR1 is MDHEN and CDR2 is SYDVKM. V lost 6 bases to trimming and J lost 3 bases, with 16 bases between them. This CDR3 is 15 amino acids long. The CDR3 coding sequence is TGTGCCAGCAGCCCGCCCGGGAGCGGTACAGATACGCAGTATTTT. Protein: CASSPPGSGTDTQYF.

In regard to this clone: This specimen includes other DNA sequences encoding the same CDR3. The chain joins TRBV4-1 to TRBJ1-5, with D possibly matching TRBD1 (5 bases). Trimming shortened V by 0 bases and J by 6 bases, and 6 bases separated the two germline ends. Per germline, CDR1 MGHRA and CDR2 YSYEKL. The CDR3 covers 13 residues. The CDR3 nucleotides read TGCGCCAGCAGCCAAGATAGGGGTCAGCCCCAGCATTTT. It translates to CASSQDRGQPQHF.

The chain is built from TRBV2 and TRBJ2-7; 12 bases agree with TRBD2. This CDR3 spans 14 amino acids. From germline, CDR1 is SNHLY and CDR2 FYNNEI. J was trimmed by 7 bases and V by 8 bases; bases with no gene match: 9. The CDR3 here is CASATGLAGSEQYF. The CDR3 DNA follows: TGTGCCAGCGCTACGGGACTAGCGGGTTCTGAGCAGTACTTC.

Regarding this clone: In the same sample, other DNA sequences code for this CDR3. This chain connects TRBV5-1 to TRBJ2-3; 8 bases agree with TRBD2. The CDR3 extends over 14 amino acids. Losses at the gene ends were 2 bases for V and 6 bases for J; bases not matched to a gene: 5. Germline values: CDR1 SGHRS, CDR2 YFSETQ. CDR3 amino acids: CASSFSGRTDTQYF. The CDR3 DNA reads as TGCGCCAGCAGCTTCAGCGGGAGAACTGATACGCAGTATTTT. The full variable domain, its missing parts supplied by reference TRBV5-1 and TRBJ2-3, is KAGVTQTPRYLIKTRGQQVTLSCSPISGHRSVSWYQQTPGQGLQFLFEYFSETQRNKGNFPGRFSGRQFSNSRSEMNVSTLELGDSALYLCASSFSGRTDTQYFGPGTRLTVL.

This clone was found once. The chain joins TRBV27 to TRBJ2-7; the match to TRBD2 covers 8 bases. CDR3 length: 14 residues. Germline V gene sequence: CDR1 MNHEY, CDR2 SMNVEV (reference sequence). J gave up 6 bases and V 6 bases, and 10 bases lay outside the gene matches. The CDR3 protein is CASRREVRSGEQYF. For the CDR3, the DNA is TGTGCCAGCAGGCGGGAGGTGAGGAGCGGCGAGCAGTACTTC.